These 16 T cell receptor beta chains originate from one sample sequenced in a study of blood T cell repertoires in COVID-19 (dated by TCRdb to 2019 to 2021). Library creation used the immunoSEQ multiplex PCR assay. Imported from immuneACCESS, the table was reduced by TCRdb to in-frame sequences with V and J called. These copies leave out some clones; in studies compared against another copy, an unresolved V gene accounts for under half, and the cause of the remainder is not known. The sample yields about 380,000 clones; more than 70% were counted once. The top ten hold more than 0.95% of the sample. The specimen was PBMCs or T cells enriched from blood (not recorded which). These receptors were collected from a woman aged 18-29 years who had recovered from COVID-19.

The chain links TRBV9 to TRBJ1-1; D is possibly TRBD1 (6 bases). Germline V CDR1 and CDR2: SGDLS, YYNGEE. Trimming removed 4 bases from V and 1 base from J, with 14 bases in between. The CDR3 is 15 residues long. CDR3 residues: CASSPEGEGNTEAFF. In DNA, the CDR3 is TGTGCCAGCAGCCCCGAGGGGGAGGGGAACACTGAAGCTTTCTTT.

This chain connects TRBV30 to TRBJ1-3, with a weak D call TRBD1 (5 bases). Germline CDR1 GTSNPN, CDR2 SVGIG (reference sequence). The CDR3 has 14 amino acids. Deletions cut 0 bases from V and 5 bases from J, with 11 bases between. This CDR3 reads CAWSVRWGRNTIYF. The CDR3 nucleotides read TGTGCCTGGAGTGTACGATGGGGCAGAAACACCATATATTTT.

The chain combines TRBV5-1 with TRBJ1-5; 11 nucleotides align to TRBD1. The V and J ends lost 0 bases and 4 bases, in that order; junction bases with no gene match: 9. The CDR3 is 18 residues long. Germline-derived CDR1 and CDR2 are SGHRS and YFSETQ. This chain's CDR3 is CASSLGPGQGAENQPQHF. The DNA of the CDR3 is TGCGCCAGCAGCTTGGGACCTGGACAGGGGGCGGAGAATCAGCCCCAGCATTTT. The full variable domain, rest sourced from reference TRBV5-1 and TRBJ1-5, is KAGVTQTPRYLIKTRGQQVTLSCSPISGHRSVSWYQQTPGQGLQFLFEYFSETQRNKGNFPGRFSGRQFSNSRSEMNVSTLELGDSALYLCASSLGPGQGAENQPQHFGDGTRLSIL.

The chain has TRBV15 and TRBJ2-7, with D possibly TRBD2 on 6 matching bases. Germline CDR1 is LNHNV and CDR2 is YYDKDF (reference sequence). The CDR3 totals 13 residues. Trimming took 0 bases from V and 4 from J, leaving 7 bases between them. CDR3: CATSREEGYEQYF. The CDR3, as DNA: TGTGCCACCAGCAGAGAGGAGGGGTACGAGCAGTACTTC.

A note on this clone: Other DNA sequences in this sample translate to the same CDR3. This chain joins TRBV19 and TRBJ2-7, with 8 bases that match TRBD1. Trimming took 3 bases from V and 0 from J; bases not matched to a gene: 1. Germline lookup yields CDR1 LNHDA and CDR2 SQIVND (reference sequence). The CDR3 is made up of 14 amino acids. DNA of the CDR3: TGTGCCAGTAGTATTGGGACAGGCTCCTACGAGCAGTACTTC. Its translation: CASSIGTGSYEQYF.

V usage is TRBV6-1 and J usage is TRBJ2-3; weak D call: TRBD1 (6 bases). This CDR3 region has 15 residues. Germline V lookup: CDR1 MNHNS, CDR2 SASEGT. Trimming shortened V by 3 bases and J by 4 bases, and 14 bases separated the two germline ends. CDR3 nucleotide sequence: TGTGCCAGCAGTGATGAGGGAAGGACAGCAGATACGCAGTATTTT. Amino acids: CASSDEGRTADTQYF.

The V and J genes are TRBV3-1 (or the pseudogene TRBV3-2) and TRBJ2-5, with 13 bases matching TRBD2. J gave up 4 bases and V 6 bases, and 8 bases lay outside the gene matches. Per the germline V gene, CDR1 is LGHDT and CDR2 is YNNKEL (reference sequence). CDR3 length: 16 amino acids. CDR3 bases: TGTGCCAGCAGTCTGACTAGCGGGGGGCAGGGAGAGACCCAGTACTTC. It is translated as CASSLTSGGQGETQYF.

The CDR3 DNA is TGCGCCAGCAGCTCCGGGGAGACGGGGGGCTACGAGCAGTACTTC. Translating gives CASSSGETGGYEQYF. The chain joins TRBV5-1 to TRBJ2-7; 7 nucleotides match TRBD2. The J segment lost 3 bases and the V segment lost 3 bases, leaving 9 bases of the junction unmatched. CDR1 is SGHRS and CDR2 is YFSETQ in the germline V gene. This CDR3 comprises 15 residues.

The V and J genes are TRBV13 and TRBJ2-5; 9 bases match TRBD1. Per the germline V gene, CDR1 is PRHDT and CDR2 is FYEKMQ (reference sequence). This CDR3 has 15 residues. Trimming at V came to 4 bases and at J to 5 bases, leaving 8 bases not matched to a gene. The CDR3 spells CASSYRDREGETQYF. The CDR3 DNA reads as TGTGCCAGCAGCTACCGGGACAGGGAAGGGGAGACCCAGTACTTC.

The genes are TRBV5-4 and TRBJ2-7, with 7 nucleotides matching TRBD1. The V and J ends lost 4 bases and 4 bases, in that order; junction bases with no gene match: 5. Germline values: CDR1 SGHNT, CDR2 YYREEE (reference sequence). The CDR3 spans 13 residues. The CDR3 region is CASSRDSIYEQYF. The DNA of the CDR3 is TGTGCCAGCAGCAGGGACAGCATATACGAGCAGTACTTC.

V is TRBV3-1 (or the pseudogene TRBV3-2) and J is TRBJ2-7; D call uncertain. There are 14 residues in the CDR3. The ends were cut back, 0 bases at V and 0 bases at J, with 6 bases in the middle. CDR1 is LGHDT, CDR2 YNNKEL, per germline (reference sequence). The CDR3: CASSQDSGSYEQYF. The DNA for the CDR3 is TGTGCCAGCAGCCAAGACAGTGGCTCCTACGAGCAGTACTTC.

This clone was observed a single time. V and J are TRBV6-5 and TRBJ1-5; 7 nucleotides align to TRBD1. V was pared by 7 bases and J by 3 bases, with 6 bases of the junction left unmatched. The germline V gene has CDR1 MNHEY and CDR2 SVGAGI. The CDR3 is made up of 14 amino acids. As DNA, the CDR3 is TGTGCCAGCAAGAAGGGGGCGGCCAATCAGCCCCAGCATTTT. Translation: CASKKGAANQPQHF.

The rearrangement links TRBV11-2 to TRBJ2-7; the match to TRBD2 covers 10 bases. The CDR3 runs to 15 residues. Germline values: CDR1 SGHAT, CDR2 FQNNGV. V shed 5 bases and J 7 bases; nucleotides not matched to a gene: 11. In DNA form, the CDR3 reads TGTGCCAGCAGCCCACGGGTAGCGGGGGGAGATGAGCAGTACTTC. Translation: CASSPRVAGGDEQYF.

J is TRBJ2-5 and V is TRBV23-1; TRBD2 agrees at 10 bases. TRBV23-1 is labeled an ORF, and its function is uncertain. V lost 3 bases and J lost 2; bases outside the gene matches: 6. CDR3 length: 16 amino acids. The chain's CDR3 is CASSQGLAGDQETQYF. The CDR3 coding sequence is TGCGCCAGCAGTCAGGGGCTAGCGGGGGATCAAGAGACCCAGTACTTC.

This chain uses TRBV19 with TRBJ2-7; 9 bases fit TRBD1. CDR1 LNHDA and CDR2 SQIVND come from the germline V gene (reference sequence). The CDR3 has 13 amino acids. V lost 7 bases to trimming and J lost 0 bases; unmatched junction nucleotides: 1. In DNA form, the CDR3 reads TGTGCCAGTAAGACAGGGGGCTCCTACGAGCAGTACTTC. It specifies CASKTGGSYEQYF.

The chain employs TRBV27 and TRBJ2-7; 8 nucleotides agree with TRBD1. The CDR3 is 16 residues long. The V and J ends lost 7 bases and 2 bases, in that order; junction bases with no gene match: 13. CDR1 is MNHEY and CDR2 is SMNVEV in the germline V gene (reference sequence). CDR3: CASTRLDREITYEQYF. CDR3 nucleotide sequence: TGTGCCAGCACCCGCTTGGACAGGGAGATCACCTACGAGCAGTACTTC.